This TCR beta chain was sequenced during a study of shared clonotypes between healthy human individuals (dated by TCRdb to 2020 to 2021). Context from the whole study: The cohort included three men and a couple of women between 18 and 49 years of age. Between about 0.8 and 9 billion PBMCs per donor were obtained by leukapheresis. For each donor, CD4 naive and CD4 memory were each run on three plates, CD8 naive on two plates, and CD8 memory on one plate. To increase sequencing depth and limit assay-specific biases, TCR repertoire library preparation and sequencing were carried out by different laboratories using diverse techniques. To estimate repertoire size and how much clonotype sharing occurs between individuals, the study deeply sequenced the blood TCR repertoires of 5 or 6 healthy adults. What the study reported, not specific to this receptor: Because the study included only a small number of donors, the genetic and exposure-history diversity represented was limited. Sampling was restricted to blood, and TCR repertoires in tissue are likely to differ from TCR repertoires in blood. Incomplete sequencing was indicated by rarefaction of sorted-subset datasets, despite the large sequencing depth. Pairwise subsampling indicated that sequencing depth was expected to affect the degree of clonotype sharing among donors. Compared with non-shared clonotypes, the clonotypes found in all four sorted-subset donors had higher generation probabilities. Roughly 5% of naive CD4, roughly 3.5% of naive CD8, approximately 2% of memory CD4, and over 0.35% of memory CD8 clonotypes were shared across a few donors. Estimated clonotype richness was generally larger for naive than for memory subsets.

The donors were healthy, HIV-negative adults who had no recently reported acute infections or vaccinations. Only Caucasian adults living in Nashville, Tennessee, USA were represented among the donors. CD4+ T cells were enriched by magnetic negative selection; naive cells were then positively selected on CD45RA, and the negative fraction formed the memory subset. After blood collection by leukapheresis, PBMCs were isolated using Ficoll-Histopaque density gradient centrifugation and then cryopreserved in the vapor phase of liquid nitrogen. Purity and quantity of every magnetically sorted T cell population were checked by analytical flow cytometry. Genomic DNA was isolated from each sorted fraction and quantified by UV absorbance on a Nanodrop 2000c. Only one count was recorded for this clone. It has no known antigen specificity. No base-level quality is on record; no much larger clone is a single base apart.

Using the deep immunoSEQ assay, TCR CDR3 regions were amplified from genomic DNA by multiplex PCR. Extracted genomic DNA from each cell subset was distributed evenly across all wells of several immunoSEQ 96-well plates, and each plate was treated as a replicate. For sorted subsets, each replicate PCR was loaded with around 220 ng genomic DNA, equivalent to 25,000 to 35,000 T cell genomes. Purified libraries were measured with a Qubit 3.0 fluorometer, size-checked on a Bioanalyzer 2100, and measured again with the KAPA Library Quantification kit. Every immunoSEQ 96-well plate was sequenced on a dedicated single-read 150-cycle Illumina NextSeq 550 flow cell. In the authors' own workflow: The immunoSEQ output contained only junctional sequences without quality scores, so filtering could not match that applied to full-length reads. Sequences were annotated with PyIR, a Python wrapper for IgBLAST v1.9, and V/J genes and CDR3 were assigned using IMGT germline references. Reads were removed for weak V/J assignments (E-value above 1e-6), missing CDR3, stop codons, out-of-frame junctions, or ambiguous translated residues. V3J clonotypes were defined as sequences sharing an identical inferred V gene, J gene, and CDR3 amino acid sequence. To compute the percentage overlap between repertoires, the number of shared unique clonotypes was divided by the size of the smaller repertoire. Richness of each repertoire was evaluated using RTK rarefaction, the Chao1 estimator, and Recon v2.1 estimates of unobserved clonotypes. Generation probabilities for all TCRbeta clonotypes obtained by the gDNA method from a handful of donors were computed using OLGA. TCRdb took this table from immuneACCESS and kept in-frame rearrangements with V and J called. Such tables lack part of the clones; where checked against another copy, unresolved V genes explain under half of the gap, and the rest is unexplained. V and J calls and clone size are given by that table; D and trimming were obtained from the DNA. The sample records some 550,000 clones, almost 97% of which are singletons. The top ten clonotypes cover 0.045% to 0.06% of the sample.

Per the germline V gene (reference sequence), DFQATT is the CDR1 and SNEGSKA is the CDR2. The CDR3, cysteine through phenylalanine, is 11 amino acids long. Just the 33-base CDR3 DNA is kept, in frame starting at base 1. V was cut back by 6 bases and J by 8 bases, leaving a gap of 10 bases between them. The receptor comes from a woman aged 30 to 39 in good health. The chain is assembled from TRBV20-1 and TRBJ1-4; no confident D gene assignment can be made. The sequencing sample was made of naive CD4+ T cells sorted from blood. The cell subset or site label here, explained by the study, means: CD45RA+ positively selected. The CDR3 is CSAAPPEKLFF. The nucleotide sequence reads as follows: TGCAGTGCCGCTCCCCCAGAAAAACTGTTTTTT.